The 17 T cell receptor beta chains given below trace back to one sample, sequenced in a study of blood T cells in healthy people across ages (dated by TCRdb to between 2015 and 2017). Libraries were made using 5' RACE. TCRdb shows the sequencer as Illumina HiSeq 2500. A second PCR of about 6 to 11 cycles was performed with a sample-barcoded 5' primer and a J-beta primer mix. TCRdb reanalyzed the raw reads on its own, using fastp at Q25 for trimming and MiXCR for clone calling, and kept in-frame beta chains. Every distinct CDR3 protein forms one entry, paired with its most common genes and DNA. This sample comprises 600,000 or so distinct CDR3 sequences, 21% of them detected only once. 3.5% to 4% of the sample rests with the top ten. Sequenced: blood. Receptors were obtained from a man aged 70-80 years in good health.

The sample holds a few counts of this clonotype. The gene calls are TRBV7-6 and TRBJ1-1; D gene unclear. Germline values: CDR1 SGHVS, CDR2 FNYEAQ. The CDR3 has 12 amino acids. With 3 bases removed from V and 6 bases from J, the gap between germline ends came to 8 bases. In DNA form, the CDR3 reads TGTGCCAGCAGCTTCCCGACGCCTGAAGCTTTCTTT. Residues: CASSFPTPEAFF.

The rearrangement uses TRBV28 and TRBJ2-5; D gene uncertain. The DNA end lines up better with TRBJ2-7; the J call may be wrong. Germline-derived CDR1 and CDR2 are MDHEN and SYDVKM. This CDR3 is built from 14 residues. The CDR3 is CASSLSPPGGEQYF. Here the CDR3 DNA reads TGTGCCAGCAGTTTATCGCCTCCGGGTGGCGAGCAGTACTTC.

Of note for this clonotype: This may come from a read error, since a much larger clone is one base off. The chain joins TRBV12-3 or TRBV12-4 to TRBJ2-4; 10 nucleotides match TRBD1. CDR3 length: 15 residues. The CDR3 nucleotides read TGTGCCAGCAGCCCCAGACAGGGGGCCGTGTACATTCGGTACTTC. Protein product: CASSPRQGAVYIRYF.

V and J are TRBV28 and TRBJ1-5; TRBD1 matches 9 bases. The CDR3 is made up of 14 amino acids. Germline trimming cut 6 bases from V and 6 bases from J; bases unmatched to any gene: 6. Per the germline V gene, CDR1 is MDHEN and CDR2 is SYDVKM. Here the CDR3 DNA reads TGTGCCAGCAGCCGGGACAGGGAAGGTCAGCCCCAGCATTTT. As protein: CASSRDREGQPQHF.

The V and J genes are TRBV2 and TRBJ2-3; TRBD2 matches 9 bases. V was pared by 9 bases and J by 4 bases, with 8 bases of the junction left unmatched. The CDR3 covers 14 residues. Germline values: CDR1 SNHLY, CDR2 FYNNEI. The CDR3 sequence is CASMQREVADTQYF. The CDR3 bases are TGTGCCAGTATGCAGCGGGAGGTAGCAGATACGCAGTATTTT.

This clonotype occurred a few times. The rearrangement joins TRBV24-1 to TRBJ2-1; D gene unclear. From germline, CDR1 is KGHDR and CDR2 SFDVKD. Trimming stripped 0 bases from V and 8 bases from J, with 16 bases between. CDR3 length equals 16 residues. CDR3 sequence reads: CATSDLYRTGSDEQFF. In nucleotides, the CDR3 is TGTGCCACCAGTGATTTGTATAGAACGGGTTCGGATGAGCAGTTCTTC.

V gene TRBV6-6 combines with J gene TRBJ1-6; the match to TRBD1 covers 8 bases. Trimming removed 5 bases from V and 8 bases from J; junction bases left unmatched: 8. There are 15 residues in the CDR3. CDR1 and CDR2 from the germline V gene are MNHNY and SVGAGI (reference sequence). CDR3 sequence reads: CASSLQQGGYSPLHF. The DNA of the CDR3 is TGTGCCAGCAGTCTACAACAGGGGGGTTATTCACCCCTCCACTTT.

V is TRBV7-9 and J is TRBJ2-2; tentatively, D is TRBD1 (5 bases). The CDR3 length is 15 residues. Germline CDR1 and CDR2: SEHNR and FQNEAQ (reference sequence). Trimming cost V 8 bases and J 4 bases, with 17 bases left between them. CDR3 protein: CASRLTGAGTGELFF. The CDR3 nucleotides are TGTGCCAGCCGCCTGACTGGGGCAGGCACCGGGGAGCTGTTTTTT.

In this sample, this clonotype turned up a few times. The chain combines TRBV7-9 with TRBJ2-7, with a weak D call TRBD2 (5 bases). Trimming pared 5 bases from V and 6 bases from J, leaving 11 bases between. This CDR3 spans 12 amino acids. From germline, CDR1 is SEHNR and CDR2 FQNEAQ (reference sequence). The CDR3 here is CASSLLELEQYF. The CDR3 DNA follows: TGTGCCAGCAGCCTACTAGAACTCGAGCAGTACTTC.

This clonotype turned up a few times. The chain combines TRBV28 with TRBJ2-2, with D possibly being TRBD2 (5 bases). This CDR3 is 15 amino acids long. The V end lost 2 bases, the J end lost 4 bases, and 11 bases lay between the germline ends. Germline CDR1 reads MDHEN; CDR2 reads SYDVKM. In nucleotides, the CDR3 is TGTGCCAGCAGTTTAAGCGGAGCCCGCACCGGGGAGCTGTTTTTT. Protein product: CASSLSGARTGELFF.

This clonotype was recorded a few times. This rearrangement joins TRBV20-1 to TRBJ2-4; 14 nucleotides line up with TRBD2. V trimming: 3 bases; J trimming: 11 bases; junction bases outside the gene matches: 12. Germline V gene data show CDR1 as DFQATT and CDR2 as SNEGSKA (reference sequence). The CDR3 has 16 amino acids. CDR3 region: CSASDMRLAGGRVQYF. The CDR3 DNA reads as TGCAGTGCTAGTGATATGAGACTAGCGGGAGGGCGAGTTCAGTACTTC.

A remark on this clonotype: The junction departs from germline at one end; a sequencing error may be responsible. V and J are TRBV18 and TRBJ2-2, with D perhaps TRBD2 (5 bases). The CDR3 has 18 residues. Germline values: CDR1 KGHSH, CDR2 LQKENI. This chain's CDR3 is CAGSPSPFRGTATGELFF. For the CDR3, the DNA is TGTGCCGGCTCACCATCCCCATTCCGGGGTACGGCCACCGGGGAGCTGTTTTTT.

The rearrangement uses TRBV5-1 and TRBJ2-2; 9 nucleotides line up with TRBD1. CDR1 and CDR2 (germline): SGHRS, YFSETQ. V lost 5 bases and J lost 6; bases outside the gene matches: 8. CDR3 length: 15 residues. DNA of the CDR3: TGCGCCAGCAGAAAAACAGGGGGCTTCGCCGGGGAGCTGTTTTTT. Translated, it gives CASRKTGGFAGELFF.

The chain has TRBV2 and TRBJ2-3, with 8 positions matching TRBD1. The length of the CDR3 is 14 residues. Germline V CDR1 and CDR2: SNHLY, FYNNEI. V dropped 6 bases and J dropped 4; count of bases not matched to a gene: 6. In nucleotides, the CDR3 is TGTGCCAGCAGGAAGACAGGGGATTCAGATACGCAGTATTTT. The encoded protein is CASRKTGDSDTQYF.

The chain recombines TRBV6-6 with TRBJ1-1; D is ambiguous. This CDR3 has 14 residues. Germline V gives CDR1 MNHNY, CDR2 SVGAGI (reference sequence). V lost 0 bases, J lost 0 bases, and 5 bases lay in between. CDR3 in DNA: TGTGCCAGCAGTTACTCTGAAGTGAACACTGAAGCTTTCTTT. It encodes CASSYSEVNTEAFF.

The chain combines TRBV5-6 with TRBJ2-4; TRBD2 aligns across 7 bases. The CDR3 is 14 amino acids. Germline V gives CDR1 SGHDT, CDR2 YYEEEE. Trimming took 4 bases from V and 8 from J; bases not matched to a gene: 9. CDR3 DNA: TGTGCCAGCAGCCGAAATTGGGGGGGGGACATTCAGTACTTC. Protein product: CASSRNWGGDIQYF.

This clonotype was seen only a few times. This sequence joins TRBV20-1 and TRBJ2-5, with 8 bases matching TRBD2. Germline V gene data show CDR1 as DFQATT and CDR2 as SNEGSKA (reference sequence). This CDR3 spans 13 amino acids. V lost 6 bases to trimming and J lost 0 bases; unmatched junction nucleotides: 3. The CDR3 spells CSAMTSDQETQYF. DNA of the CDR3: TGCAGTGCAATGACTAGCGACCAAGAGACCCAGTACTTC.